Given below is one T cell receptor beta chain in context. The antigen is not known. This entry comes from a study of T-cell memory formation after mild COVID-19. Study conclusions and caveats: The CD4+ clones that contracted clustered mainly within CM and EM, and the CD8+ clones concentrated in EMRA.

V was shortened by 0 bases and J by 1 base, with 8 bases between the two germline ends. The CDR3 sequence is 15 residues long. Germline CDR1 is SGHRS and CDR2 is YFSETQ. 5'RACE, which relied on constant-segment primers, yielded TCR alpha and TCR beta cDNA libraries carrying sample barcodes and UMIs. TCRdb reprocessed the 5' RACE reads with MiXCR, giving one entry per CDR3 protein. Here the sample spans 250,000 to 300,000 distinct CDR3 sequences, around 15% being singletons. The sequence derives from a man younger than 35 who had mild COVID-19 (a few samples of this study predate the infection). Cell type and time point are not known. This chain joins TRBV5-1 and TRBJ1-3, with a possible D match to TRBD1 (6 bases). The sample comprised PBMCs or a T cell subset sorted from them (not recorded which). The CDR3 region is CASSLADRSGNTIYF. In DNA form, the CDR3 reads TGCGCCAGCAGCTTGGCGGACAGATCTGGAAACACCATATATTTT.